The entry that follows covers one T cell receptor beta chain sequence. Its binding antigen is unknown. Base qualities are not provided; no much larger clone lies one nucleotide away. The sample comes from a study of T cell repertoires in cytomegalovirus infection (dated by TCRdb to the late 2010s). Looking at the study overall: Alongside well-studied HLA-B-restricted epitopes, the peptide stimulations were aimed at recently identified HLA-C-restricted CMV epitopes, whose presentation resists viral immunomodulation. Donor HLA type was relevant to the analysis, as public TCR beta signatures indicated carriage of CMV infection together with the matching HLA type. Summary of the overall study and its limitations: In the ex vivo response, HLA-C-restricted CMV-specific TCR beta clonotypes were dominant, and in two of eight donors the single most frequent clonotype came from this HLA-C-restricted group. Cumulative frequency of public TCR beta family members discriminated carriers of CMV infection plus the relevant HLA type in this cohort and an independent approximately 370-donor cohort.

Per the publication, the treatment or condition label means: in vitro stimulation with specific CMV peptide epitopes to enrich CMV-specific T cells. The sequencer listed for this sample is Illumina HiSeq 1500. TCRdb reanalyzed the raw reads on its own, using fastp at Q25 for trimming and MiXCR for clone calling, and kept in-frame beta chains. One record per CDR3 amino acid sequence lists the most common genes and DNA. This sample holds about 830,000 distinct CDR3 sequences; approximately 32% were observed only once. Roughly 12% of the sample belongs to the ten largest clones. This material consisted of cultured CD8+ T cells from PBMCs, taken from culture after CMV antigen stimulation. This TCR was sampled from a human donor in good health (CMV status not recorded). Some clones in this sample may be carry-over from other donors' samples.

The CDR3 region reads CASSLEAPGNTIYF. The nucleotide sequence is TGTGCCAGCAGCTTGGAAGCGCCCGGAAACACCATATATTTT. The chain uses TRBV5-4 and TRBJ1-3; confidence is insufficient to name the D gene. CDR1 and CDR2 (SGHNT, YYREEE) derive from the germline V gene (reference sequence). V loses 0 bases, J loses 4 bases, and the germline ends lie 8 bases apart. The CDR3, cysteine through phenylalanine, is 14 amino acids long. Just the 42-base CDR3 DNA is kept, in frame starting at base 1.